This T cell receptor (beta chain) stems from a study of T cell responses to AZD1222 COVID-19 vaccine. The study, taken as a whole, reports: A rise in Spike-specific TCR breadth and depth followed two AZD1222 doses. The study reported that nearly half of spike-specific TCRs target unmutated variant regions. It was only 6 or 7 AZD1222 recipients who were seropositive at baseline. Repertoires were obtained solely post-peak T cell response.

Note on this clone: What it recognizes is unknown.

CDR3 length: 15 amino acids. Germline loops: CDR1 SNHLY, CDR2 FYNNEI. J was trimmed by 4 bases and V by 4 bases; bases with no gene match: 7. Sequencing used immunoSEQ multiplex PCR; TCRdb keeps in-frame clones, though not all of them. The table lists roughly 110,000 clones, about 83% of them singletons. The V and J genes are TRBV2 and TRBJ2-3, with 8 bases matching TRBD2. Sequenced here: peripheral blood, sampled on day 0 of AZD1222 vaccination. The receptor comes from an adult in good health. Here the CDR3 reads CASSGGTSLPDTQYF. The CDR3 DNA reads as TGTGCCAGCAGTGGGGGGACTAGTTTACCAGATACGCAGTATTTT.